Listed here are 27 T cell receptor beta chains from one sample, sequenced in a study of immune characterization of retroperitoneal liposarcoma. From the PCR reads, TCRdb called clonotypes with MiXCR, one entry per CDR3 protein. The repertoire holds some 2,900 distinct CDR3 sequences, with about 47% as singletons. The sample taken for sequencing was tumor tissue. Source of these receptors: a male donor with retroperitoneal liposarcoma.

This clonotype appeared a few times. The gene calls are TRBV12-3 or TRBV12-4 and TRBJ2-3, with TRBD2 matching 11 bases. V was clipped by 7 bases and J by 4 bases; unmatched bases: 7. The CDR3 has 15 amino acids. The chain's CDR3 is CASTLAGGLADTQYF. The CDR3 DNA sequence: TGTGCCAGCACCTTAGCGGGGGGGCTCGCAGATACGCAGTATTTT.

The CDR3 nucleotides are TGTGCCAGCACTGAGGCGGAACTCTATGGCTACACCTTC. Protein: CASTEAELYGYTF. The V and J genes are TRBV6-1 and TRBJ1-2; D remains unclear. The germline V and J ends were trimmed by 7 bases and 4 bases, with 13 bases remaining between them. The CDR3 covers 13 residues. Germline V gives CDR1 MNHNS, CDR2 SASEGT.

This clonotype is termed medium-sized. This rearrangement joins TRBV12-3 or TRBV12-4 to TRBJ1-1; no clear D gene. The CDR3 totals 15 residues. V was shortened by 6 bases and J by 0 bases, with 14 bases between the two germline ends. CDR3 sequence (DNA): TGTGCCAGCAGCTCCCCGGAGGTCATGAACACTGAAGCTTTCTTT. Residues: CASSSPEVMNTEAFF.

In its sample, this clonotype ranks as medium-sized (0.01 to 0.1%). The genes are TRBV5-1 and TRBJ1-1; D gene uncertain. The CDR3 is 14 residues long. The V and J ends lost 2 bases and 5 bases respectively, with 13 bases between them. The germline V gene encodes CDR1 SGHRS and CDR2 YFSETQ. The CDR3 is CASSFQVIRTEAFF. CDR3 sequence (DNA): TGCGCCAGCAGCTTCCAGGTGATCCGTACTGAAGCTTTCTTT.

For this clonotype: One end of the junction is discordant with germline, which a read error may explain. DNA for the CDR3: TGTGCCAGCAGCTTGGCCGGCGGCACAGATACGCAGTATTTT. Residues: CASSLAGGTDTQYF. The rearrangement uses TRBV5-3 and TRBJ2-3; D not certain. TRBV5-3 is filed as an ORF, its function uncertain. The CDR3 covers 14 residues.

By share, this clonotype ranks as large (0.1 to 1%). CDR3 sequence: CASSLSGGGAVYNEQFF. DNA of the CDR3: TGTGCCAGCAGCTTATCTGGGGGGGGGGCCGTCTACAATGAGCAGTTCTTC. The chain links TRBV7-6 to TRBJ2-1; D is possibly TRBD2 (7 bases). The germline V gene has CDR1 SGHVS and CDR2 FNYEAQ. Between the trimmed V and J ends, which lost 2 bases and 3 bases, there was a span of 17 bases. This CDR3 contains 17 residues.

The chain recombines TRBV6-6 with TRBJ1-1; D may be TRBD1 (5 bases). CDR3 length: 16 amino acids. Trimming shortened V by 0 bases and J by 1 base, and 12 bases separated the two germline ends. In germline, CDR1 is MNHNY, CDR2 SVGAGI (reference sequence). CDR3 nucleotides: TGTGCCAGCAGTTACTCGAGGGTCGGGGGGAACACTGAAGCTTTCTTT. Translation gives CASSYSRVGGNTEAFF.

In this sample, this clonotype is medium-sized. The V and J genes are TRBV6-1 and TRBJ2-5; a possible D gene is TRBD2 (7 bases). The CDR3 totals 16 residues. Per the germline V gene, CDR1 is MNHNS and CDR2 is SASEGT. The germline V and J ends were trimmed by 7 bases and 5 bases, with 23 bases remaining between them. The CDR3 bases are TGTGCCAGCACTCGAGTGGGGGCGGGAGCGGAGGAGACCCAGTACTTC. It is translated as CASTRVGAGAEETQYF.

This chain joins TRBV6-1 and TRBJ2-1; the D gene could be TRBD1 or TRBD2 (5 bases each). V lost 3 bases, J lost 7 bases, and 13 bases lay in between. This CDR3 comprises 14 residues. Germline loops: CDR1 MNHNS, CDR2 SASEGT. The CDR3 bases are TGTGCCAGCAGTGAGAGGTCCAGGGAGAATGAGCAGTTCTTC. Translation: CASSERSRENEQFF.

This clonotype appeared a few times. This chain joins TRBV7-8 and TRBJ2-1; unclear D gene. V lost 8 bases and J 0 bases, leaving 11 bases between the germline ends. The CDR3 length is 14 residues. Per germline, CDR1 SGHVS and CDR2 FQNEAQ. The CDR3 DNA is TGTGCCAGCGCTAGACGTAACTCCTACAATGAGCAGTTCTTC. This codes for CASARRNSYNEQFF.

This clonotype was counted only a few times. The J gene is TRBJ2-5, the V gene TRBV7-2, with 7 positions matching TRBD2. The CDR3 loop spans 18 amino acids. Germline lookup yields CDR1 SGHTA and CDR2 FQGNSA. V lost 3 bases to trimming and J lost 11 bases; unmatched junction nucleotides: 24. The CDR3 nucleotides read TGTGCCAGCAGCTTGGGAGGGTTACGGGCCCCGCCCTACAATGAGCAGTACTTC. It encodes CASSLGGLRAPPYNEQYF.

J is TRBJ1-1 and V is TRBV5-1; 10 bases align to TRBD1. Germline CDR1 is SGHRS and CDR2 is YFSETQ. Losses at the gene ends were 0 bases for V and 6 bases for J; bases not matched to a gene: 2. The CDR3 has 14 residues. The DNA of the CDR3 is TGCGCCAGCAGCTTGGAAGGACAGGGGGCTGAAGCTTTCTTT. Its translation is CASSLEGQGAEAFF.

J is TRBJ2-5 and V is TRBV27; 12 bases match TRBD2. CDR3 length: 16 amino acids. The V segment lost 5 bases and the J segment 11 bases; nucleotides outside the gene matches: 15. Germline loops: CDR1 MNHEY, CDR2 SMNVEV (reference sequence). CDR3 in DNA: TGTGCCAGCAGTACCGGACTAGCGGGAAGGTACAATGAGCAGTACTTC. Its translation is CASSTGLAGRYNEQYF.

This clonotype turned up a few times. The chain combines TRBV6-1 with TRBJ2-2; unclear D gene. This CDR3 comprises 12 residues. Germline CDR1 reads MNHNS; CDR2 reads SASEGT. The ends were cut back, 10 bases at V and 1 base at J, with 7 bases in the middle. CDR3 sequence (DNA): TGTGCCACGCACGGGAACACCGGGGAGCTGTTTTTT. Protein sequence: CATHGNTGELFF.

The V gene is TRBV6-5, the J gene TRBJ2-6; TRBD2 is a possible D gene (5 bases). The CDR3 is 16 residues long. Trimming pared 2 bases from V and 10 bases from J, leaving 18 bases between. The germline V gene has CDR1 MNHEY and CDR2 SVGAGI. The CDR3: CASSYPSGESLNVLTF. CDR3 coding DNA: TGTGCCAGCAGTTACCCGTCCGGGGAGTCACTAAACGTCCTGACTTTC.

This chain connects TRBV7-6 to TRBJ2-5; 7 positions match TRBD2. The trim removed 5 bases at V and 5 bases at J, leaving 11 bases unmatched. From germline, CDR1 is SGHVS and CDR2 FNYEAQ. The CDR3 totals 15 residues. The CDR3 DNA sequence: TGTGCCAGCAGCCCCCCTGGGGGGGGGTTTGAGACCCAGTACTTC. Translated: CASSPPGGGFETQYF.

The V gene is TRBV6-1, the J gene TRBJ2-1; 9 bases align to TRBD2. Germline loops: CDR1 MNHNS, CDR2 SASEGT. Trimming cost V 6 bases and J 10 bases; bases outside gene matches: 13. CDR3 length: 15 amino acids. CDR3 coding DNA: TGTGCCAGCAGCCCCCAGGGTAGCGGGAGAGACGAGCAGTTCTTC. Translated, it gives CASSPQGSGRDEQFF.

This clonotype was seen a handful of times. V gene TRBV7-3 combines with J gene TRBJ2-7; no firm D call. Between the trimmed V and J ends, which lost 2 bases and 2 bases, there was a span of 7 bases. This CDR3 has 13 amino acids. Per germline, CDR1 SGHTA and CDR2 FQGTGA. This CDR3 is CASSLLKTYEQYF. The CDR3 DNA reads TGTGCCAGCAGCTTACTAAAAACCTACGAGCAGTACTTC.

The chain carries TRBV6-1 and TRBJ2-1, with 7 bases aligning to TRBD1. The CDR3 loop spans 14 amino acids. V trimming: 2 bases; J trimming: 6 bases; junction bases outside the gene matches: 4. CDR1 is MNHNS, CDR2 SASEGT, per germline. In DNA form, the CDR3 reads TGTGCCAGCAGTGAATATGGGACAGTCAATGAGCAGTTCTTC. Protein: CASSEYGTVNEQFF.

The chain uses TRBV7-2 and TRBJ2-1; 10 nucleotides line up with TRBD2. The closer fit of TRBJ2-7 to the DNA end suggests the J call may be wrong. Germline V gene lookup returns CDR1 SGHTA and CDR2 FQGNSA. The CDR3 length is 15 residues. CDR3 coding DNA: TGTGCCAGCAGCCTAGGACTAGCGGATTACAATGAGCAGTACTTC. This encodes CASSLGLADYNEQYF.

V is TRBV11-2 and J is TRBJ2-1; 13 bases line up with TRBD2. Germline CDR1 is SGHAT and CDR2 is FQNNGV. The V segment lost 5 bases and the J segment 13 bases; nucleotides outside the gene matches: 14. The CDR3 runs to 16 residues. The CDR3 coding sequence is TGTGCCAGCAGCCGGACTAGCGGGAGCTCCCGAGAGACCCAGTTCTTC. It encodes CASSRTSGSSRETQFF.

The chain has TRBV12-3 or TRBV12-4 and TRBJ2-2, with D unclear. The germline V and J ends were trimmed by 6 bases and 5 bases, with 4 bases remaining between them. The CDR3 has 11 amino acids. CDR3 amino acids: CASRRTGELFF. The CDR3 DNA reads as TGTGCCAGCAGACGAACCGGGGAGCTGTTTTTT.

By share, this clonotype ranks as medium-sized (0.01 to 0.1%). V is TRBV6-6 and J is TRBJ2-2; possible D gene TRBD2, 5 bases. CDR1 and CDR2 from the germline V gene are MNHNY and SVGAGI (reference sequence). The CDR3 loop spans 14 amino acids. With 0 bases removed from V and 3 bases from J, the gap between germline ends came to 5 bases. The CDR3 reads CASSYSRDTGELFF. Here the CDR3 DNA reads TGTGCCAGCAGTTACTCGAGGGACACCGGGGAGCTGTTTTTT.

The rearrangement links TRBV27 to TRBJ2-7; D may be TRBD1 (6 bases). Trimming removed 2 bases at V and 1 base at J, with 12 bases between. The CDR3 spans 15 residues. CDR1 is MNHEY and CDR2 is SMNVEV in the germline V gene (reference sequence). The CDR3 region is CASSLRAGASYEQYF. The DNA of the CDR3 is TGTGCCAGCAGTTTAAGGGCAGGGGCGTCCTACGAGCAGTACTTC.

V is TRBV7-8 and J is TRBJ2-3; no clear D. This CDR3 spans 14 amino acids. Looked up from germline, CDR1 is SGHVS and CDR2 is FQNEAQ. V was clipped by 5 bases and J by 0 bases, with 9 bases between them. CDR3 region: CASSPQSSTDTQYF. The CDR3 DNA is TGTGCCAGCAGCCCTCAGAGCAGCACAGATACGCAGTATTTT.

The J gene is TRBJ2-1, the V gene TRBV10-2; D is ambiguous. This CDR3 is 12 amino acids long. Trimming shortened V by 10 bases and J by 7 bases, and 14 bases separated the two germline ends. CDR1 WSHSY and CDR2 SAAADI come from the germline V gene. CDR3 sequence: CATSGPKNEQFF. The CDR3 DNA follows: TGCGCCACGTCAGGTCCTAAAAATGAGCAGTTCTTC.

The chain is built from TRBV6-5 and TRBJ2-7, with 9 positions matching TRBD2. V gave up 2 bases and J gave up 3 bases; unmatched junction bases: 2. The germline CDR1 and CDR2 sequences are MNHEY and SVGAGI. CDR3 length: 14 residues. This chain's CDR3 is CASSYISGGYEQYF. DNA of the CDR3: TGTGCCAGCAGTTACATTAGCGGGGGCTACGAGCAGTACTTC.